This T cell receptor beta chain was observed in a study of T-cell reconstitution after alpha-beta-depleted transplantation in children. Trimming took off 0 bases at V and 4 bases at J, with 11 bases between the two ends. CDR3 size: 14 residues. Germline loops: CDR1 SGHRS, CDR2 YFSETQ. This clonotype was seen more than once but under ten times. As yet, its antigen is unknown. The authors prepared the TCRbeta library with unique molecular identifiers. TCRdb redid the calling of the PCR reads with MiXCR, one entry per CDR3 protein. The sample has around 450,000 distinct CDR3 sequences, around 16% seen once. Study-wide points: There were reportedly several hundred expanded graft clones from which alpha-beta T cells came about two months after transplant.

This clonotype originated in a boy younger than two who had a stem cell transplant for Wiskott-Aldrich syndrome, so the T cells may come from the graft donor. The sample consisted of PBMCs, mostly from graft donor cells, taken 360 days after TCRalphabeta/CD19-depleted stem cell transplant. J is TRBJ2-7 and V is TRBV5-1; no reliable D call. CDR3 in amino acids: CASSLVPAQYEQYF. The CDR3 DNA reads as TGCGCCAGCAGCTTGGTCCCAGCTCAGTACGAGCAGTACTTC.